The next 7 T cell receptor beta chains were all read from a single sample in a study of T cells in Graves' hyperthyroidism and ophthalmopathy. Using RNA transcripts as the source, TCR beta CDR3 regions were amplified. First-round RT-PCR of the TCR CDR3 relied on the HTBI primer set. TCRdb reanalysed the multiplex PCR reads using MiXCR and keeps one entry per CDR3 protein. The sample includes about 600,000 distinct CDR3 sequences, 14% seen only once; the top ten take around 12%. Material for sequencing was blood. The origin of the receptors is a woman between 45 and 65 years old with Graves' ophthalmopathy.

CDR3 amino acids: CASSQDVRGQFF. The CDR3 bases are TGTGCCAGCAGCCAAGATGTCAGGGGGCAGTTCTTC. V and J are TRBV14 and TRBJ2-1; a weak D match, TRBD1 (6 bases). V was clipped by 0 bases and J by 12 bases, with 9 bases between them. This CDR3 region has 12 residues. Per the germline V gene, CDR1 is SGHDN and CDR2 is FVKESK.

This clonotype was recorded at least ten times. The chain recombines TRBV5-6 with TRBJ2-7; D may correspond to TRBD1 or TRBD2 (5 bases each). CDR1 and CDR2 from the germline V gene are SGHDT and YYEEEE. Trimming took 4 bases from V and 0 from J, leaving 23 bases between them. CDR3 length: 18 amino acids. The CDR3 here is CASSIGTAIPRGSYEQYF. In DNA form, the CDR3 reads TGTGCCAGCAGCATCGGGACCGCTATCCCTAGGGGCTCCTACGAGCAGTACTTC.

The CDR3 bases are TGTGCCAGCAATTGGGAGTTCGAGCAGTACTTC. This translates into CASNWEFEQYF. The rearrangement joins TRBV6-1 to TRBJ2-7; D perhaps matches TRBD2 (5 bases). Trimming pared 7 bases from V and 6 bases from J, leaving 10 bases between. Germline loops: CDR1 MNHNS, CDR2 SASEGT. This CDR3 region has 11 residues.

This clonotype was found many times. The gene calls are TRBV7-3 and TRBJ2-3; no firm D call. V lost 5 bases and J 0 bases, leaving 6 bases between the germline ends. The length of the CDR3 is 13 residues. From germline, CDR1 is SGHTA and CDR2 FQGTGA. CDR3 amino acids: CASSTTSTDTQYF. CDR3 DNA sequence: TGTGCCAGCAGCACAACTAGCACAGATACGCAGTATTTT.

Note on this clonotype: An end of the junction differs from the germline gene, which may be a read error. This sequence joins TRBV6-5 and TRBJ2-1, with D unclear. This CDR3 is built from 15 residues. Looked up from germline, CDR1 is MNHEY and CDR2 is SVGAGI. CDR3 sequence reads: CACSFAPVAYNEQFF. DNA of the CDR3: TGTGCCTGCAGTTTCGCCCCAGTCGCCTACAATGAGCAGTTCTTC.

V is TRBV7-2 and J is TRBJ2-7, with 10 bases fitting TRBD2. The germline CDR1 and CDR2 sequences are SGHTA and FQGNSA. Germline trimming cut 4 bases from V and 6 bases from J; bases unmatched to any gene: 9. The CDR3 spans 15 residues. CDR3 nucleotides: TGTGCCAGCAGCTCTATAGCGGGAGGACCTTGCGAGCAGTACTTC. Protein: CASSSIAGGPCEQYF. The full variable domain, rest sourced from reference TRBV7-2 and TRBJ2-7, is GAGVSQSPSNKVTEKGKDVELRCDPISGHTALYWYRQSLGQGLEFLIYFQGNSAPDKSGLPSDRFSAERTGGSVSTLTIQRTQQEDSAVYLCASSSIAGGPCEQYFGPGTRLTVT.

This clonotype was observed a few times. This chain joins TRBV19 and TRBJ2-5; 8 bases agree with TRBD1. Trimming cost V 5 bases and J 6 bases; bases outside gene matches: 8. Germline V gene sequence: CDR1 LNHDA, CDR2 SQIVND (reference sequence). CDR3 length: 14 residues. The CDR3 spells CASSVTGGGKTQYF. CDR3 sequence (DNA): TGTGCCAGTAGTGTTACAGGGGGAGGCAAGACCCAGTACTTC.